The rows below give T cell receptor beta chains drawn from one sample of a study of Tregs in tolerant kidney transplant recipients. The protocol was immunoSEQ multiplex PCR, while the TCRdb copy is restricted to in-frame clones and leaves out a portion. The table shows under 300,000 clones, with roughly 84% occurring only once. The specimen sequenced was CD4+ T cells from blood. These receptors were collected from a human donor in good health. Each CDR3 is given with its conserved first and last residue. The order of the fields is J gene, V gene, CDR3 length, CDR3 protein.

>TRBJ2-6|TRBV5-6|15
CASSPWAISANVLTF
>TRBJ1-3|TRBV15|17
CATSRDRTVSSGNTIYF
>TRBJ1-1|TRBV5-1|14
CASSLAGAGTEAFF
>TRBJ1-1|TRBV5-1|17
CASSLGAGRQGATEAFF
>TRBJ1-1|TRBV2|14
CASSGHLMNTEAFF
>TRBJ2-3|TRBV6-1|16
CASSVVWRGGTDTQYF
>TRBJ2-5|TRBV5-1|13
CASSLSGEETQYF
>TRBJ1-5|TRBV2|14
CASREQLGSQPQHF
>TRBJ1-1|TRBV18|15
CASSPSGHSNTEAFF
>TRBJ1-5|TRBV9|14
CASSPSGGNQPQHF
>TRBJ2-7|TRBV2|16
CASSELQGSPSYEQYF
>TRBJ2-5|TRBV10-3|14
CAISDLISQETQYF
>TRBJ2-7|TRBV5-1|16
CASSLAPLAPIYEQYF
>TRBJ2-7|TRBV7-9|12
CASSSVTYEQYF
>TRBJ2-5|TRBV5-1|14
CASSKGQGGETQYF
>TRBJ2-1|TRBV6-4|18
CASSDFRLAGGSSSEQFF
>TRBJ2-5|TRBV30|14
CAWSVAGRVETQYF
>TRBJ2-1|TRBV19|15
CASRRDRSSYNEQFF
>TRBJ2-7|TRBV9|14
CASSVNTDYYEQYF
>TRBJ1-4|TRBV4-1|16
CASSQGEGVTNEKLFF
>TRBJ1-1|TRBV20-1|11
CSVSGSTEAFF
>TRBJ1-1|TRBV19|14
CASSIGQGRTEAFF
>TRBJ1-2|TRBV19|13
CASGQGGNYGYTF
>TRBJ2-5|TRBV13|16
CASSRPKTAFQETQYF
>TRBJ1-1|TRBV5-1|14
CASSFETVNTEAFF
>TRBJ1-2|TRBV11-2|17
CASSLGPGLLANYGYTF
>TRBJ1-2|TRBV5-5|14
CASSFLQGNYGYTF
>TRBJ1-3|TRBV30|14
CAWRIQVTGNTIYF
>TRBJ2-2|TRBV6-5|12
CASSLNTGELFF
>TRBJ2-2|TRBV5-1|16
CASSPTLLENTGELFF
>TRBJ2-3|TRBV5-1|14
CASSLLGQPDTQYF
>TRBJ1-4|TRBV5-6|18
CASSSTGTDGVLNEKLFF
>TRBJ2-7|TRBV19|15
CASSVRDPGAYEQYF
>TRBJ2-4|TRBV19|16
CASSTDRLLAKNIQYF
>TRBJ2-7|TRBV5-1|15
CASSPGDSLTYEQYF
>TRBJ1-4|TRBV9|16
CASSVGTPPLNEKLFF
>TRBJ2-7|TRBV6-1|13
CASILAGSYEQYF
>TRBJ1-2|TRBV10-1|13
CASSEAGLYGYTF
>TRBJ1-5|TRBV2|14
CASSENYSNQPQHF
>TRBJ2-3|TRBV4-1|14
CASRIAGGTDTQYF
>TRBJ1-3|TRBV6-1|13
CASTPDLQDRGQF
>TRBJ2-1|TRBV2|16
CASTQDPPGKYNEQFF
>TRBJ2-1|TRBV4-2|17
CASSQGPDRDFENEQFF
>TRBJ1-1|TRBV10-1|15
CASSDMRAMNTEAFF